These T cell receptor beta chains were read from a single sample in a study of T cell repertoires in cytomegalovirus infection. Their cognate antigens are unknown. MiXCR, applied by TCRdb to the reads, yields one record per CDR3 protein. The sample shows about a million distinct CDR3 sequences, around 30% of them seen only once. Sequences were derived from cultured CD8+ T cells from PBMCs, sampled from culture after CMV antigen stimulation. Receptor source: a human donor in good health (CMV status not recorded). Some clones in this sample may be carry-over from other donors' samples. Each CDR3 is given without its conserved first and last residue.

TRBV6-1 ASSERGPYEQY
TRBV7-9 ASSIGTAHPYNEQF
TRBV6-5 ASSLGQLEKLF
TRBV14 ASSQRGANVLT
TRBV7-9 ASSLGQELLDRNIQY
TRBV20-1 SARDVQFGEAF
TRBV5-5 ASSLDLTGTDTQY
TRBV4-1 ASSQVAGMNTEAF
TRBV29-1 SVETVGASSYNEQF
TRBV7-8 ASSLAPPPNKQF
TRBV7-6 ASSLRDRGSVGETQY
TRBV7-6 ASSLAQTRYTGELF
TRBV5-4 ASSLGIGRSNTGELF
TRBV20-1 SARDPRDYNEQF
TRBV6-1 ASSWTSNMNTEAF
TRBV12-3/TRBV12-4 ASSPFAGTDTQY
TRBV9 ASSVAPGVQAFTGELF
TRBV6-5 ATGIERDRSEAF
TRBV2 ASSVLVELF